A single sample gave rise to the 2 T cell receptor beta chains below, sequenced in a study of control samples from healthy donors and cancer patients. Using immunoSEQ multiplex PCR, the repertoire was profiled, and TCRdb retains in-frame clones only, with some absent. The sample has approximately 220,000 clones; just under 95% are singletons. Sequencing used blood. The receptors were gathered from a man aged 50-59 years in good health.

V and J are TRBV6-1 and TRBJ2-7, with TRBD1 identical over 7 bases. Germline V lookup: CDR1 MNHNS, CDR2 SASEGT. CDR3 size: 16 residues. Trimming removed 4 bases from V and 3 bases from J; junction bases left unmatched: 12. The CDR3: CASSGAGTAVGYEQYF. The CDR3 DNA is TGTGCCAGCAGTGGAGCCGGGACAGCCGTCGGCTACGAGCAGTACTTC.

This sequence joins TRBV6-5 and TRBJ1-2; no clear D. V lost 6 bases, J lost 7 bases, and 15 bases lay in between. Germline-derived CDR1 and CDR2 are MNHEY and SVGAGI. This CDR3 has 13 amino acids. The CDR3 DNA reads TGTGCCAGCAGAACTACCGACCGTGGTGGCTACACCTTC. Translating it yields CASRTTDRGGYTF.